Sequencing of this T cell receptor beta chain was carried out in a study of T cell changes during pregnancy in multiple sclerosis. Assay used: immunoSEQ multiplex PCR; TCRdb lists only in-frame clones, some missing. The sample records approximately 85,000 clones, 91% being singletons. The trim removed 5 bases at V and 1 base at J, leaving 18 bases unmatched. Germline lookup yields CDR1 LNHDA and CDR2 SQIVND (reference sequence). This CDR3 has 20 amino acids. V usage is TRBV19 and J usage is TRBJ1-4, with 8 bases lining up with TRBD1. The receptor's source is a female donor with multiple sclerosis, enrolled in a pregnancy study. The material was peripheral blood, obtained in the first trimester of pregnancy. Here the CDR3 DNA reads TGTGCCAGTAGTCCACAAGCCGGGACAGGCGGGTGGATAACTAATGAAAAACTGTTTTTT. Protein sequence: CASSPQAGTGGWITNEKLFF.